Shown below are 25 T cell receptor beta chains from a single sample sequenced in a study of human T cells and chemical hapten exposure. TCRdb reprocessed the RACE reads with MiXCR, giving one entry per CDR3 protein. Among roughly 38,000 distinct CDR3 sequences listed, around 9.5% were seen once. The time point denotes: patch test 3, about 24 weeks after DPC sensitization. Treatment here: therapeutic diphenylcyclopropenone sensitization with weekly scalp DPC. The starting material, unfractionated whole blood, was used for total RNA extraction. Here the sequenced sample was whole blood, taken in connection with sensitization to the hapten diphenylcyclopropenone (DPC). The source of these receptors is a man between 45 and 60 years old with alopecia areata. Some clones in this sample may be carry-over from other donors' samples.

This clonotype was counted many times. V and J are TRBV5-6 and TRBJ1-5, with D unclear. Trimming stripped 3 bases from V and 7 bases from J, with 8 bases between. This CDR3 is 12 amino acids long. Germline V gene lookup returns CDR1 SGHDT and CDR2 YYEEEE. As DNA, the CDR3 is TGTGCCAGCAGCTCCCTAGGCCAGCCCCAGCATTTT. This translates into CASSSLGQPQHF.

This clonotype came up a few times. The J gene is TRBJ1-5, the V gene TRBV29-1; D is perhaps TRBD1 (6 bases). This CDR3 is 13 amino acids long. Germline CDR1 reads SQVTM; CDR2 reads ANQGSEA. V dropped 7 bases and J dropped 3 bases, with 13 bases sitting between them. CDR3 nucleotide sequence: TGCAGCGCCCGGGACAACTACAATCAGCCCCAGCATTTT. It encodes CSARDNYNQPQHF.

This clonotype was detected many times. V usage is TRBV7-3 and J usage is TRBJ2-2; D not certain. CDR3 length: 16 amino acids. The germline V gene has CDR1 SGHTA and CDR2 FQGTGA. The V gene lost 1 base and the J gene lost 2 bases, with 11 bases spanning the gap. CDR3 in DNA: TGTGCCAGCAGCTTAAATGGGCAGGTCAACACCGGGGAGCTGTTTTTT. Its protein is CASSLNGQVNTGELFF.

The rearrangement links TRBV20-1 to TRBJ2-3; 9 nucleotides match TRBD1. J gave up 0 bases and V 5 bases, and 6 bases lay outside the gene matches. Germline CDR1 DFQATT, CDR2 SNEGSKA (reference sequence). This CDR3 comprises 15 residues. CDR3 loop: CSALPGTGSTDTQYF. CDR3 coding DNA: TGCAGTGCTCTCCCCGGGACAGGGAGCACAGATACGCAGTATTTT.

This chain uses TRBV12-3 or TRBV12-4 with TRBJ2-7; D unresolved. The CDR3 is made up of 13 amino acids. With 10 bases removed from V and 5 bases from J, the gap between germline ends came to 18 bases. DNA of the CDR3: TGTGCCACCAGAACGACCATGGGCCACGAGCAGTACTTC. Protein: CATRTTMGHEQYF.

This clonotype appeared many times. This chain joins TRBV12-3 or TRBV12-4 and TRBJ2-1; TRBD1 matches 10 bases. The junction had 12 bases not matched to a gene; V was cut back by 3 bases and J by 1 base. This CDR3 spans 19 amino acids. CDR3: CASSFGQGEPAISYNEQFF. The CDR3 DNA sequence: TGTGCCAGCAGTTTCGGACAGGGGGAACCTGCGATTTCCTACAATGAGCAGTTCTTC.

This clonotype was recorded many times. The rearrangement joins TRBV10-3 to TRBJ2-1; TRBD1 aligns across 10 bases. V gave up 2 bases and J gave up 7 bases; unmatched junction bases: 8. The length of the CDR3 is 16 residues. CDR1 is ENHRY, CDR2 SYGVKD, per germline. The CDR3 DNA follows: TGTGCCATCAGTGAGGGGCTAGCGGACAGGGGGAATGAGCAGTTCTTC. Its translation is CAISEGLADRGNEQFF.

The CDR3 sequence: CASSTDPQETQYF. CDR3 DNA sequence: TGTGCCAGCTCAACGGACCCCCAAGAGACCCAGTACTTC. J is TRBJ2-5 and V is TRBV18; no reliable D call. V was trimmed by 5 bases and J by 1 base, leaving 8 bases between them. Germline V gene lookup returns CDR1 KGHSH and CDR2 LQKENI. This CDR3 is 13 amino acids long.

This clonotype was counted many times. The chain is built from TRBV6-2 or TRBV6-3 and TRBJ2-7, with a possible D match to TRBD1 (6 bases). The CDR3 is 14 amino acids. With 8 bases removed from V and 7 bases from J, the gap between germline ends came to 21 bases. The germline gives CDR1 MNHEY, CDR2 SVGEGT. CDR3 nucleotide sequence: TGTGCCAGCGGCCCTGACAGGATTGGGGGAGAGCAGTACTTC. Amino acid sequence: CASGPDRIGGEQYF.

V and J are TRBV7-2 and TRBJ1-1; 8 bases agree with TRBD1. Unmatched junction bases numbered 7, after V lost 5 bases and J lost 5 bases. This CDR3 contains 14 residues. The germline V gene encodes CDR1 SGHTA and CDR2 FQGNSA. For the CDR3, the DNA is TGTGCCAGCAGCCTCCGGACAGGGAGGACTGAAGCTTTCTTT. Protein sequence: CASSLRTGRTEAFF.

This clonotype was picked up many times. The chain joins TRBV6-6 to TRBJ2-7; the D call may be TRBD1 or TRBD2 (5 bases each). CDR3 length: 15 amino acids. Germline V gene data show CDR1 as MNHNY and CDR2 as SVGAGI (reference sequence). Trimming took 6 bases from V and 0 from J, leaving 15 bases between them. CDR3 sequence reads: CASSPRDLSSYEQYF. CDR3 nucleotides: TGTGCCAGCAGCCCCCGGGACCTAAGCTCCTACGAGCAGTACTTC.

This clonotype was detected ten times or more. The chain recombines TRBV11-1 with TRBJ2-7; a weak D match, TRBD1 (5 bases). The CDR3 covers 14 residues. Between the trimmed V and J ends, which lost 3 bases and 2 bases, there was a span of 11 bases. In germline, CDR1 is SGHAT, CDR2 FQDESV (reference sequence). CDR3 DNA: TGTGCCAGCAGCTTCAGGCAGGGAACCTACGAGCAGTACTTC. This translates into CASSFRQGTYEQYF.

This chain uses TRBV15 with TRBJ1-2, with D possibly TRBD1 on 6 matching bases. The V gene's germline CDR1 is LNHNV and CDR2 YYDKDF (reference sequence). The V and J ends lost 0 bases and 2 bases respectively, with 10 bases between them. The CDR3 has 15 amino acids. The CDR3 is CATSREKGQNYGYTF. As DNA, the CDR3 is TGTGCCACCAGCAGAGAGAAGGGACAAAACTATGGCTACACCTTC.

This clonotype was observed many times. The gene calls are TRBV5-1 and TRBJ2-1, with 13 bases matching TRBD2. The CDR3 totals 15 residues. Germline V gives CDR1 SGHRS, CDR2 YFSETQ. J gave up 5 bases and V 4 bases, and 3 bases lay outside the gene matches. The CDR3 reads CASSPGTSGDNEQFF. The CDR3 DNA reads TGCGCCAGCAGCCCGGGGACTAGCGGGGACAATGAGCAGTTCTTC.

This chain joins TRBV20-1 and TRBJ2-2; TRBD2 is a possible D gene (6 bases). The V and J ends lost 6 bases and 1 base respectively, with 15 bases between them. CDR1 and CDR2 (germline): DFQATT, SNEGSKA (reference sequence). CDR3 length: 15 amino acids. The CDR3, as DNA: TGCAGTGCAGGACCCGGGACTCAGAACACCGGGGAGCTGTTTTTT. Protein: CSAGPGTQNTGELFF.

This clonotype was picked up many times. The chain recombines TRBV4-1 with TRBJ2-7, with D perhaps TRBD1 (5 bases). The ends were cut back, 4 bases at V and 4 bases at J, with 23 bases in the middle. The CDR3 totals 17 residues. In germline, CDR1 is MGHRA, CDR2 YSYEKL. The CDR3 DNA reads TGCGCCAGCAGCCCGCCTAACTGGCAGGGAAGTATGTACGAGCAGTACTTC. This codes for CASSPPNWQGSMYEQYF.

In its sample, this clonotype was seen many times. This chain joins TRBV2 and TRBJ2-2, with 8 bases that match TRBD1. Germline V gene sequence: CDR1 SNHLY, CDR2 FYNNEI. Trimming cost V 6 bases and J 5 bases; bases outside gene matches: 8. The CDR3 covers 15 residues. CDR3 loop: CASRYPGQGTGELFF. CDR3 nucleotides: TGTGCCAGCAGGTATCCCGGACAGGGAACCGGGGAGCTGTTTTTT.

This clonotype has at least ten counts. The V call is TRBV4-1, the J call TRBJ1-2; D is ambiguous. The length of the CDR3 is 15 residues. V lost 2 bases, J lost 5 bases, and 15 bases lay in between. Per the germline V gene, CDR1 is MGHRA and CDR2 is YSYEKL. The CDR3 is CASSQLPGPEYGYTF. For the CDR3, the DNA is TGCGCCAGCAGCCAATTGCCCGGACCTGAATATGGCTACACCTTC.

This clonotype appeared many times. This rearrangement joins TRBV9 to TRBJ2-3; 12 bases match TRBD2. Germline V gene data show CDR1 as SGDLS and CDR2 as YYNGEE. The trim removed 0 bases at V and 4 bases at J, leaving 12 bases unmatched. CDR3 size: 19 residues. The CDR3 is CASSVGGRILAGGSDTQYF. The CDR3 nucleotides are TGTGCCAGCAGCGTAGGGGGCAGGATCCTAGCGGGAGGGTCAGATACGCAGTATTTT.

At least ten counts were recorded for this clonotype. The chain is built from TRBV4-2 and TRBJ2-7; 10 bases agree with TRBD2. The germline V gene has CDR1 LGHNA and CDR2 YNFKEQ. The CDR3 is 20 residues long. The V segment lost 1 base and the J segment 2 bases; nucleotides outside the gene matches: 17. This chain's CDR3 is CASSQASGSGTLRSPYEQYF. The CDR3 nucleotides are TGTGCCAGCAGCCAAGCTAGCGGGAGCGGAACCCTAAGATCCCCCTACGAGCAGTACTTC.

This clonotype was found many times. V is TRBV6-2 or TRBV6-3 and J is TRBJ2-1; D is uncertain. This CDR3 has 14 residues. The germline V and J ends were trimmed by 7 bases and 1 base, with 11 bases remaining between them. Germline lookup yields CDR1 MNHEY and CDR2 SVGEGT. The CDR3 reads CASTIYGSYNEQFF. In nucleotides, the CDR3 is TGTGCCAGCACCATCTATGGGTCCTACAATGAGCAGTTCTTC.

This clonotype is deemed medium-sized. The V call is TRBV29-1, the J call TRBJ2-7; no definite D call. Germline V gives CDR1 SQVTM, CDR2 ANQGSEA. The CDR3 consists of 11 residues. The V end was cut by 0 bases, the J end by 6 bases, with 6 bases between. CDR3 sequence reads: CSVEEGSEQYF. As DNA, the CDR3 is TGCAGCGTTGAAGAGGGTTCCGAGCAGTACTTC.

This clonotype was recorded at least ten times. This chain uses TRBV2 with TRBJ2-1; D might be TRBD1 (6 bases). V gave up 5 bases and J gave up 4 bases, with 9 bases separating them. The CDR3 is 13 residues long. From germline, CDR1 is SNHLY and CDR2 FYNNEI. CDR3 loop: CASSYDRYNEQFF. The CDR3 nucleotides read TGTGCCAGCAGTTATGACAGGTACAATGAGCAGTTCTTC.

This clonotype was counted ten times or more. The rearrangement joins TRBV6-2 or TRBV6-3 to TRBJ1-1; D might be TRBD1 (6 bases). Germline V CDR1 and CDR2: MNHEY, SVGEGT. CDR3 length: 16 amino acids. V dropped 6 bases and J dropped 3 bases, with 20 bases sitting between them. The chain's CDR3 is CASSYDRTELDTEAFF. DNA of the CDR3: TGTGCCAGCAGCTACGACAGGACGGAACTTGACACTGAAGCTTTCTTT.

The V and J genes are TRBV2 and TRBJ1-2; D ambiguous. V lost 3 bases and J lost 2, with 7 bases in between. There are 13 residues in the CDR3. The V gene's germline CDR1 is SNHLY and CDR2 FYNNEI. The CDR3 spells CASSEDENYGYTF. CDR3 DNA: TGTGCCAGCAGTGAGGACGAAAACTATGGCTACACCTTC. Drawing the rest from reference TRBV2 and TRBJ1-2, the complete variable domain is EPEVTQTPSHQVTQMGQEVILRCVPISNHLYFYWYRQILGQKVEFLVSFYNNEISEKSEIFDDQFSVERPDGSNFTLKIRSTKLEDSAMYFCASSEDENYGYTFGSGTRLTVV.